Listed below are T cell receptor beta chains from one sample, sequenced in a study of early T cells in non-severe SARS-CoV-2 infection. TCRdb re-called the 5' RACE reads through MiXCR, storing one row per CDR3 protein. The data show around 56,000 distinct CDR3 sequences, roughly an eighth seen once. The sequencing used whole blood, collected at baseline. All receptors come from an adult who was a healthcare worker with PCR-confirmed SARS-CoV-2 infection or an uninfected control (not recorded which). Each CDR3 is given with its conserved first and last residue. A D gene is named only where the DNA matches it firmly. Clone size is stated in some rows and not others, as once, few, many or a class when expanded.

v_gene	abundance	j_gene	d_gene	CDR3aa	CDR3nt
TRBV4-3	few	TRBJ2-7	.	CASSQEAQLGPTVEQYF	TGCGCCAGCAGCCAAGAGGCTCAGTTAGGGCCTACGGTCGAGCAGTACTTC
TRBV4-3	.	TRBJ2-7	.	CASSQEGPGYEQYF	TGCGCCAGCAGCCAAGAGGGCCCGGGCTACGAGCAGTACTTC
TRBV12-3/TRBV12-4	many	TRBJ1-1	.	CASRPGNTEAFF	TGTGCCAGCAGGCCCGGGAACACTGAAGCTTTCTTT
TRBV20-1	medium-sized	TRBJ1-1	TRBD1	CSVGQGPNTEAFF	TGCAGTGTGGGACAGGGACCGAACACTGAAGCTTTCTTT
TRBV7-8	many	TRBJ2-1	.	CASSLPARPYNEQFF	TGTGCCAGCAGCTTACCAGCCAGACCTTACAATGAGCAGTTCTTC
TRBV25-1	few	TRBJ2-4	TRBD1	CASSGSTGVQNIQYF	TGTGCCAGCAGTGGGTCGACAGGGGTGCAAAACATTCAGTACTTC
TRBV18	few	TRBJ2-3	.	CASSPTSRGTDTQYF	TGTGCCAGCTCACCGACTAGCAGGGGGACAGATACGCAGTATTTT
TRBV5-6	many	TRBJ1-4	TRBD1	CASSYGTGYSQREKLFF	TGTGCCAGCAGCTACGGGACAGGGTATAGTCAACGTGAAAAACTGTTTTTT
TRBV12-3/TRBV12-4	.	TRBJ2-2	.	CASSLGGAHTGELFF	TGTGCCAGCAGTTTAGGGGGGGCCCACACCGGGGAGCTGTTTTTT
TRBV10-1	.	TRBJ2-2	.	CASSESGPGPGRLNTGELFF	TGCGCCAGCAGTGAGAGTGGGCCTGGACCGGGACGCTTGAACACCGGGGAGCTGTTTTTT
TRBV27	.	TRBJ2-2	TRBD1	CASSLSSGQGKTGELFF	TGTGCCAGCAGTTTATCGTCGGGACAGGGTAAAACCGGGGAGCTGTTTTTT
TRBV2	medium-sized	TRBJ1-1	.	CASSTGGMNTEAFF	TGTGCCAGCAGTACCGGGGGTATGAACACTGAAGCTTTCTTT
TRBV20-1	few	TRBJ1-3	.	CSAVTGHGIGNTIYF	TGCAGTGCTGTTACGGGACACGGGATTGGAAACACCATATATTTT
TRBV9	.	TRBJ2-7	TRBD1	CASSVSPGQGAEQYF	TGTGCCAGCAGCGTTAGTCCGGGACAGGGTGCCGAGCAGTACTTC
TRBV3-1	few	TRBJ1-3	.	CASSQDLQAGSVSSGNTIYF	TGTGCCAGCAGCCAAGATCTACAGGCGGGCTCCGTAAGCTCTGGAAACACCATATATTTT
TRBV21-1	.	TRBJ2-7	.	CASSNFLAFPYEQYF	TGTGCCAGCAGCAACTTTCTAGCGTTCCCCTACGAGCAGTACTTC
TRBV10-2	many	TRBJ1-2	.	CASTATTPGGYTF	TGCGCCAGCACGGCTACAACTCCCGGAGGCTACACCTTC
TRBV4-1	.	TRBJ1-2	.	CASSQEQGRGWVDYGYTF	TGCGCCAGCAGCCAAGAGCAGGGGAGGGGCTGGGTCGACTATGGCTACACCTTC
TRBV9	few	TRBJ1-6	TRBD1	CASSVGQGDTSPLHF	TGTGCCAGCAGCGTAGGACAGGGAGACACCTCACCCCTCCACTTT
TRBV28	.	TRBJ2-7	TRBD1	CASSSPGTGGYEQYF	TGTGCCAGCAGTTCTCCAGGGACAGGGGGTTACGAGCAGTACTTC
TRBV3-1	few	TRBJ2-1	.	CASSQLLNEQFF	TGTGCCAGCAGTCAGCTTCTCAATGAGCAGTTCTTC
TRBV11-3	.	TRBJ1-2	.	CASSPPQGGGYTF	TGTGCCAGCAGCCCGCCCCAGGGAGGTGGCTACACCTTC
TRBV7-9	many	TRBJ2-2	TRBD1	CASSFGTGNTGELFF	TGTGCCAGCAGCTTCGGGACAGGGAACACCGGGGAGCTGTTTTTT
TRBV27	once	TRBJ1-1	.	CASSLMGEATEAFF	TGTGCCAGCAGTCTTATGGGGGAGGCCACTGAAGCTTTCTTT
TRBV6-5	few	TRBJ2-5	TRBD2	CASSLSLAGGLQETQYF	TGTGCCAGCAGCTTGTCCCTAGCGGGGGGCCTTCAAGAGACCCAGTACTTC
TRBV28	few	TRBJ1-4	.	CASAPPRVGEKLFF	TGTGCCAGCGCCCCCCCCAGGGTTGGCGAAAAACTGTTTTTT
TRBV7-2	many	TRBJ2-5	TRBD2	CASSLGGAGQETQYF	TGTGCCAGCAGCTTAGGAGGAGCGGGACAAGAGACCCAGTACTTC
TRBV12-3/TRBV12-4	.	TRBJ1-1	.	CASRGPGSGAFF	TGTGCCAGCAGGGGACCGGGTTCAGGGGCTTTCTTT
TRBV4-3	many	TRBJ2-1	TRBD2	CASSQEGLAGFSYNEQFF	TGCGCCAGCAGCCAAGAAGGACTAGCGGGATTCTCCTACAATGAGCAGTTCTTC
TRBV7-9	few	TRBJ2-7	.	CASSLLDSIYEQYF	TGTGCCAGCAGCTTATTGGACAGCATCTACGAGCAGTACTTC
TRBV24-1	few	TRBJ2-2	.	CATSDPKMNTGELFF	TGTGCCACCAGTGATCCAAAAATGAACACCGGGGAGCTGTTTTTT
TRBV24-1	.	TRBJ2-1	.	CATSVRGGGGQRGINEQFF	TGTGCCACCAGTGTAAGAGGGGGGGGTGGACAGCGAGGGATCAATGAGCAGTTCTTC
TRBV18	many	TRBJ2-1	TRBD1	CASSPTGIYNEQFF	TGTGCCAGCTCACCGACAGGGATATACAATGAGCAGTTCTTC
TRBV7-2	few	TRBJ2-1	TRBD1	CASSPWTGNDEQFF	TGTGCCAGCAGCCCATGGACAGGGAACGATGAGCAGTTCTTC
TRBV12-3/TRBV12-4	few	TRBJ1-5	.	CASSLREGTNQPQHF	TGTGCCAGCAGTTTACGTGAGGGAACCAATCAGCCCCAGCATTTT
TRBV6-2/TRBV6-3	.	TRBJ2-1	TRBD2	CASSEERGGSNEQFF	TGTGCCAGCAGTGAGGAGCGGGGGGGCAGCAATGAGCAGTTCTTC
TRBV19	.	TRBJ2-5	.	CASSIGLGRQETQYF	TGTGCCAGTAGTATAGGGCTGGGACGGCAAGAGACCCAGTACTTC
TRBV29-1	.	TRBJ2-7	.	CSVEGKSYEQYF	TGCAGCGTTGAAGGGAAGTCCTACGAGCAGTACTTC
TRBV18	few	TRBJ2-1	.	CASSPENSLGNEQFF	TGTGCCAGCTCACCTGAGAACTCCCTCGGCAATGAGCAGTTCTTC
TRBV3-1	few	TRBJ1-2	.	CASSLQTGGNYGYTF	TGTGCCAGCAGCCTCCAGACGGGGGGTAACTATGGCTACACCTTC
TRBV11-1	few	TRBJ2-3	TRBD2	CASSPGAGGTDTQYF	TGTGCCAGCAGTCCAGGAGCGGGGGGCACAGATACGCAGTATTTT
TRBV4-2	few	TRBJ1-2	.	CASSPARRRAGGYTF	TGTGCCAGCAGCCCAGCTCGGAGGAGGGCGGGTGGCTACACCTTC
TRBV12-3/TRBV12-4	.	TRBJ1-1	.	CASSGGLAEAFF	TGTGCCAGCAGCGGTGGGCTGGCTGAAGCTTTCTTT